This TCR beta chain was identified in a study of blood T cells in healthy people across ages. Concerning this clonotype itself: Its antigen remains unidentified.

V shed 1 base, J shed 6 bases, and the junction held 9 bases outside the gene matches. Per germline, CDR1 SEHNR and CDR2 FQNEAQ (reference sequence). This CDR3 region has 17 residues. Total RNA, at least 6 micrograms per sample, was extracted from PBMCs. Study-level results: Per million T cells, the diversity of TCR beta decreased roughly linearly as age advanced.

A J-beta primer mix and a sample-barcoded 5' primer were used in a second PCR of roughly 6 to 11 cycles. Tags on each cDNA molecule came from a template-switch adaptor with 12 random nucleotides. All samples gave at least 2.5 million CDR3-containing paired-end reads. TCRdb itself ran the 5' RACE reads through MiXCR, one entry per CDR3 protein. In the table there are some 670,000 distinct CDR3 sequences, roughly half of which are singletons. Sequenced material: blood. This chain connects TRBV7-9 to TRBJ2-3, with TRBD2 matching over 11 bases. The receptor was derived from a woman aged 80 or over in good health. CDR3 sequence (DNA): TGTGCCAGCAGCTTAGAGGTGTTAGCGGGGGGGATGGATACGCAGTATTTT. It is translated as CASSLEVLAGGMDTQYF.